This T cell receptor (beta chain) was sequenced for a study of OX40 agonist ivuxolimab in advanced cancers. This CDR3 is 15 amino acids long. Germline trimming cut 5 bases from V and 4 bases from J; bases unmatched to any gene: 11. Per germline, CDR1 MNHNS and CDR2 SASEGT. Repertoires were generated with immunoSEQ multiplex PCR, while TCRdb's copy carries only in-frame clones and drops some. The table shows around 64,000 clones, with about 89% occurring only once. Overall study results and limits: Expanded clones were, on average, more numerous in CD8+ T cells than in CD4+.

About this clone: The antigen is undetermined.

The TCR sequence derives from an adult with an advanced solid tumor such as melanoma, head and neck, liver or kidney cancer. This chain links TRBV6-1 with TRBJ2-7; 7 positions match TRBD1. Here the sequenced sample was CD4+ or CD8+ T cells sorted from blood, taken in a trial of the OX40 agonist ivuxolimab. The CDR3 loop is CASSIRGKQNYEQYF. CDR3 nucleotide sequence: TGTGCCAGCAGTATCAGGGGGAAACAGAATTACGAGCAGTACTTC.